The sequence of this T cell receptor beta chain was determined in a study of shared clonotypes between healthy human individuals. Profiled with immunoSEQ multiplex PCR; TCRdb holds only in-frame clones, not every one. Seen here are hundreds of thousands of clones, approximately 97% observed once, and the top ten hold over 0.2%. This CDR3 spans 13 amino acids. Germline CDR1 is SEHNR and CDR2 is FQNEAQ (reference sequence). V shed 5 bases, J shed 5 bases, and the junction held 3 bases outside the gene matches. Terminally differentiated effector memory CD45RA+ cells were excluded by CCR7 positive selection of CD45RO-negative cells.

The chain combines TRBV7-9 with TRBJ1-2, with 9 bases that match TRBD1. Sequences were obtained from naive CD8+ T cells sorted from blood. This receptor was identified in a man younger than 40 in good health. In nucleotides, the CDR3 is TGTGCCAGCAGCGGGGACAGGGAATATGGCTACACCTTC. This sequence encodes CASSGDREYGYTF.